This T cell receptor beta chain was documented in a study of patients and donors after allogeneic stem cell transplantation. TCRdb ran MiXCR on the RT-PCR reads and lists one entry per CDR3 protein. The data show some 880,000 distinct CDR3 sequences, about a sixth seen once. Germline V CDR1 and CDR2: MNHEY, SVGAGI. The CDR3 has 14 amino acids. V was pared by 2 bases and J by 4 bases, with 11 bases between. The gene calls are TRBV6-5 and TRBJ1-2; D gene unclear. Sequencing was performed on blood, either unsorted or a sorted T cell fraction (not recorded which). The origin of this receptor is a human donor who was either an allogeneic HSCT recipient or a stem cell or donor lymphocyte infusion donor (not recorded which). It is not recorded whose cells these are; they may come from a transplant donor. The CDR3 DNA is TGTGCCAGCAGTTACCCGGGCCGCGGCTATGGCTACACCTTC. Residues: CASSYPGRGYGYTF.